This TCR beta chain was sequenced for a study of shared clonotypes between healthy human individuals. Germline V gene sequence: CDR1 LGHNA, CDR2 YSLEER. This CDR3 has 15 amino acids. V was trimmed by 2 bases and J by 1 base, leaving 12 bases between them. As concerns this clone: What it binds is not known.

Memory CD4+ cells were the fraction left after CD45RA+ naive selection. Study results and limitations: The four-donor shared clonotypes exceeded non-shared clonotypes in generation probability, with non-shared ones scoring lower.

Sequencing was performed with immunoSEQ multiplex PCR; in TCRdb, only in-frame clones are kept and a portion is missing. Here the sample spans approximately 2,000,000 clones, about 90% being singletons. The sequence came from a man aged 18 to 29 in good health. Some clones in this sample may be carry-over from other donors' samples. J is TRBJ2-7 and V is TRBV4-3; D remains unclear. The sequencing sample was made of naive CD4+ T cells from PBMCs. Subset noted: CD45RA+ positively selected. The CDR3 DNA follows: TGCGCCAGCAGCCAAAGGCCCACCGTGTCCTACGAGCAGTACTTC. Translation gives CASSQRPTVSYEQYF.